The 19 T cell receptor beta chains given below trace back to one sample, sequenced in a study of shared clonotypes between healthy human individuals. The assay was immunoSEQ multiplex PCR, and TCRdb's table has in-frame clones only and misses some. The sample lists some 2,000,000 clones, 90% to 95% occurring once. The specimen was naive CD4+ T cells sorted from blood. Stated subset: CD45RA+ positively selected. These receptors all stem from a man aged 18 to 29 in good health.

The chain carries TRBV18 and TRBJ1-1; D perhaps matches TRBD1 (5 bases). V shed 3 bases and J shed 5 bases, with 13 bases lying between them. CDR1 is KGHSH, CDR2 LQKENI, per germline. This CDR3 is 14 amino acids long. The CDR3 region is CASSPSQGLTEAFF. In DNA, the CDR3 is TGTGCCAGCTCACCGTCCCAGGGTTTGACTGAAGCTTTCTTT.

This clone came up once. This sequence joins TRBV18 and TRBJ1-5; 8 nucleotides line up with TRBD1. Germline lookup yields CDR1 KGHSH and CDR2 LQKENI. V lost 3 bases and J lost 5; bases outside the gene matches: 3. The CDR3 has 14 residues. Here the CDR3 reads CASSPTGADQPQHF. DNA of the CDR3: TGTGCCAGCTCACCGACAGGGGCGGATCAGCCCCAGCATTTT.

In the case of this clone: At the DNA level, this CDR3 is encoded by other sequences in the same sample as well. The V and J genes are TRBV2 and TRBJ1-5, with 8 bases that match TRBD1. The J segment lost 1 base and the V segment lost 6 bases, leaving 2 bases of the junction unmatched. Germline V CDR1 and CDR2: SNHLY, FYNNEI. The CDR3 covers 14 residues. The CDR3 DNA is TGTGCCAGCAGGGACAGGGTGAGCAATCAGCCCCAGCATTTT. The encoded protein is CASRDRVSNQPQHF.

The genes are TRBV7-9 and TRBJ1-6; 12 bases are a match to TRBD1. Germline-derived CDR1 and CDR2 are SEHNR and FQNEAQ (reference sequence). Unmatched junction bases numbered 8, after V lost 3 bases and J lost 5 bases. CDR3 size: 18 residues. The CDR3 here is CASSFVGTGGPDNSPLHF. CDR3 in DNA: TGTGCCAGCAGCTTTGTCGGGACAGGGGGCCCGGATAATTCACCCCTCCACTTT.

This chain connects TRBV5-4 to TRBJ2-5; TRBD2 is a possible D gene (5 bases). The CDR3 consists of 13 residues. The germline CDR1 and CDR2 sequences are SGHNT and YYREEE (reference sequence). V shed 0 bases and J shed 5 bases, with 8 bases lying between them. The CDR3 nucleotides read TGTGCCAGCAGCTTGGGGTGGGAGGAGACCCAGTACTTC. Protein: CASSLGWEETQYF.

The chain couples TRBV7-3 to TRBJ2-2; 7 bases are a match to TRBD1. The junction had 12 bases not matched to a gene; V was cut back by 1 base and J by 4 bases. Germline V CDR1 and CDR2: SGHTA, FQGTGA. The CDR3 sequence is 18 residues long. The CDR3, as DNA: TGTGCCAGCAGCTTAAACCCGCCAGGGGGTGGTGGCACCGGGGAGCTGTTTTTT. Its translation: CASSLNPPGGGGTGELFF. The whole variable domain, filled in from reference TRBV7-3 and TRBJ2-2, reads GAGVSQTPSNKVTEKGKYVELRCDPISGHTALYWYRQSLGQGPEFLIYFQGTGAADDSGLPNDRFFAVRPEGSVSTLKIQRTERGDSAVYLCASSLNPPGGGGTGELFFGEGSRLTVL.

This chain uses TRBV19 with TRBJ2-5; 8 nucleotides match TRBD2. J gave up 13 bases and V 3 bases, and 10 bases lay outside the gene matches. CDR3 length: 13 residues. Germline CDR1 and CDR2: LNHDA and SQIVND (reference sequence). CDR3 in amino acids: CASSIDSGGFRYF. The CDR3 DNA sequence: TGTGCCAGTAGTATCGATTCGGGGGGGTTTAGGTACTTC.

The rearrangement links TRBV30 to TRBJ2-5, with D maybe TRBD2 (7 bases). The CDR3 loop spans 13 amino acids. V lost 4 bases and J 2 bases, leaving 11 bases between the germline ends. The germline gives CDR1 GTSNPN, CDR2 SVGIG (reference sequence). Here the CDR3 DNA reads TGTGCCTGGACGGGGGGCCGTCAAGAGACCCAGTACTTC. It encodes CAWTGGRQETQYF.

V and J are TRBV5-1 and TRBJ2-1; 8 nucleotides match TRBD2. The CDR3 totals 16 residues. V was clipped by 0 bases and J by 4 bases; unmatched bases: 6. The germline gives CDR1 SGHRS, CDR2 YFSETQ. CDR3 sequence reads: CASSLEAGEPYNEQFF. In DNA form, the CDR3 reads TGCGCCAGCAGCTTGGAAGCGGGGGAACCTTACAATGAGCAGTTCTTC.

This sequence joins TRBV19 and TRBJ1-1, with unresolved D. V was clipped by 3 bases and J by 2 bases, with 19 bases between them. CDR1 and CDR2 from the germline V gene are LNHDA and SQIVND (reference sequence). The CDR3 is 17 residues long. The CDR3 DNA reads as TGTGCCAGTAGTATTTCAACTTTGGGGTCCCTAAACACTGAAGCTTTCTTT. Protein product: CASSISTLGSLNTEAFF.

The chain combines TRBV10-3 with TRBJ2-1; D might be TRBD2 (5 bases). Between the trimmed V and J ends, which lost 11 bases and 6 bases, there was a span of 20 bases. Germline values: CDR1 ENHRY, CDR2 SYGVKD. The CDR3 is made up of 14 amino acids. CDR3 residues: CAPRGPSGGNEQFF. In DNA, the CDR3 is TGTGCCCCCCGCGGACCGAGCGGAGGCAATGAGCAGTTCTTC.

The V call is TRBV27, the J call TRBJ2-3, with 9 bases matching TRBD1. CDR1 and CDR2 from the germline V gene are MNHEY and SMNVEV (reference sequence). This CDR3 is built from 17 residues. V trimming: 6 bases; J trimming: 1 base; junction bases outside the gene matches: 11. The CDR3: CASSPGTGTSRTDTQYF. The CDR3 bases are TGTGCCAGCAGCCCCGGGACAGGGACCTCCCGCACAGATACGCAGTATTTT.

J is TRBJ1-2 and V is TRBV10-3, with TRBD1 as a possible D gene (6 bases). The CDR3 is 15 amino acids. V was pared by 3 bases and J by 4 bases, with 15 bases between. Germline V gene data show CDR1 as ENHRY and CDR2 as SYGVKD. The CDR3 reads CAISEKQGYLYGYTF. The CDR3 DNA sequence: TGTGCCATCAGTGAAAAACAGGGCTACCTCTATGGCTACACCTTC.

The CDR3 DNA is TGTGCCAGCCTCGGGAGGGGTAGCAATCAGCCCCAGCATTTT. Protein sequence: CASLGRGSNQPQHF. The chain uses TRBV6-4 and TRBJ1-5, with D maybe TRBD1 (5 bases). Trimming stripped 8 bases from V and 0 bases from J, with 11 bases between. Germline assignment: CDR1 MRHNA and CDR2 SNTAGT. CDR3 size: 14 residues.

Concerning this clone: This specimen includes other DNA sequences encoding the same CDR3. The rearrangement links TRBV6-5 to TRBJ2-3; a possible D gene is TRBD2 (6 bases). Germline lookup yields CDR1 MNHEY and CDR2 SVGAGI. V lost 0 bases, J lost 2 bases, and 9 bases lay in between. The length of the CDR3 is 15 residues. CDR3 bases: TGTGCCAGCAGTTACTCCGCGGGGCCCACAGATACGCAGTATTTT. It encodes CASSYSAGPTDTQYF.

The chain joins TRBV6-5 to TRBJ1-4, with 7 bases fitting TRBD1. The CDR3 is made up of 15 amino acids. After removal of 6 bases from V and 4 bases from J, the junction contained 8 bases not matched to a gene. CDR1 is MNHEY, CDR2 SVGAGI, per germline. CDR3 in amino acids: CASRPTGAGNEKLFF. The CDR3 DNA is TGTGCCAGCAGACCCACAGGGGCGGGTAATGAAAAACTGTTTTTT.

This chain links TRBV5-1 with TRBJ2-3, with 8 bases that match TRBD2. CDR3 length equals 17 residues. Germline V gene data show CDR1 as SGHRS and CDR2 as YFSETQ. V lost 8 bases, J lost 2 bases, and 16 bases stayed unmatched. The CDR3 region has the DNA TGCGCCAGGACTTGTCAGCGGGGGCCACCTCACACAGATACGCAGTATTTT. Its protein is CARTCQRGPPHTDTQYF.

As to this clone: Other DNA sequences in the sample encode the same CDR3. The rearrangement links TRBV2 to TRBJ1-5; 8 bases map to TRBD1. CDR3 length equals 14 residues. V was clipped by 6 bases and J by 4 bases; unmatched bases: 5. Germline CDR1 reads SNHLY; CDR2 reads FYNNEI. CDR3 region: CASSRTGLNQPQHF. The CDR3 DNA reads as TGTGCCAGCAGCCGGACAGGGTTGAATCAGCCCCAGCATTTT. The entire variable domain, with the rest obtained from reference TRBV2 and TRBJ1-5, is as follows: EPEVTQTPSHQVTQMGQEVILRCVPISNHLYFYWYRQILGQKVEFLVSFYNNEISEKSEIFDDQFSVERPDGSNFTLKIRSTKLEDSAMYFCASSRTGLNQPQHFGDGTRLSIL.

The chain recombines TRBV11-2 with TRBJ2-5, with TRBD2 matching over 10 bases. J lost 4 bases, V lost 5 bases, and 13 bases had no gene match. The germline V gene has CDR1 SGHAT and CDR2 FQNNGV. The CDR3 consists of 17 residues. The CDR3 bases are TGTGCCAGCAGCCTCCTCGAGAGCGGGGGGGCCCGAGAGACCCAGTACTTC. This encodes CASSLLESGGARETQYF. Full variable domain (outside the CDR3, taken from reference TRBV11-2 and TRBJ2-5): EAGVAQSPRYKIIEKRQSVAFWCNPISGHATLYWYQQILGQGPKLLIQFQNNGVVDDSQLPKDRFSAERLKGVDSTLKIQPAKLEDSAVYLCASSLLESGGARETQYFGPGTRLLVL.